This T cell receptor beta chain was sequenced in a study of OX40 agonist ivuxolimab in advanced cancers. Study-level information: Across the patients, intravenous ivuxolimab was delivered every 2 weeks at 0.01 to 10 mg/kg. About 44% of patients had received prior checkpoint inhibitor therapy. Study results and limitations: In CD8+ T cells, expanded clones were on average more numerous than in CD4+.

With regard to this clone: No antigen is known for it.

Trimming took 0 bases from V and 7 from J, leaving 18 bases between them. This CDR3 has 16 amino acids. From germline, CDR1 is SGDLS and CDR2 YYNGEE. Assay used: immunoSEQ multiplex PCR; TCRdb lists only in-frame clones, some missing. This sample has some 69,000 clones, with over 75% found just once. This TCR was recovered from an adult with an advanced solid tumor such as melanoma, head and neck, liver or kidney cancer. The starting material was CD4+ or CD8+ T cells sorted from blood, obtained in a trial of the OX40 agonist ivuxolimab. The V and J genes are TRBV9 and TRBJ2-3; weak D call: TRBD2 (6 bases). The CDR3 coding sequence is TGTGCCAGCAGCGTAGGGACGGGAGCCTCGGGGAATACGCAGTATTTT. Its protein is CASSVGTGASGNTQYF.